Below, 17 T cell receptor beta chains from the same sample are listed, as sequenced in a study of technical replicates of blood from a handful of donors. The table came from immunoSEQ multiplex PCR; TCRdb's copy has only in-frame clones and leaves some out. The table records around 93,000 clones, about 95% of them present only once. Sequences were obtained from T cells isolated from PBMCs. These receptors were collected from a human donor in good health.

This clone has only one observation. In the same sample, other DNA sequences code for this CDR3. This chain uses TRBV9 with TRBJ2-7; 10 bases map to TRBD2. This CDR3 contains 15 residues. J was trimmed by 0 bases and V by 0 bases; bases with no gene match: 0. CDR1 and CDR2 (germline): SGDLS, YYNGEE. The DNA of the CDR3 is TGTGCCAGCAGCGTAGGGACTAGCGGCTCCTACGAGCAGTACTTC. It translates to CASSVGTSGSYEQYF. The complete variable domain, with remaining parts taken from reference TRBV9 and TRBJ2-7, reads DSGVTQTPKHLITATGQRVTLRCSPRSGDLSVYWYQQSLDQGLQFLIQYYNGEERAKGNILERFSAQQFPDLHSELNLSSLELGDSALYFCASSVGTSGSYEQYFGPGTRLTVT.

This chain connects TRBV7-6 to TRBJ2-1, with 9 bases lining up with TRBD2. Germline assignment: CDR1 SGHVS and CDR2 FNYEAQ. The V segment lost 1 base and the J segment 3 bases; nucleotides outside the gene matches: 1. CDR3 length: 15 amino acids. CDR3 sequence: CASSLVSGSYNEQFF. DNA for the CDR3: TGTGCCAGCAGCTTAGTTAGCGGGAGCTACAATGAGCAGTTCTTC.

CDR3 loop: CASSYRDTWRNEQFF. CDR3 in DNA: TGTGCCAGCAGTTACCGGGACACCTGGAGGAATGAGCAGTTCTTC. The chain employs TRBV28 and TRBJ2-1; tentative D call: TRBD1 (6 bases). Trimming shortened V by 4 bases and J by 7 bases, and 17 bases separated the two germline ends. Germline V gene lookup returns CDR1 MDHEN and CDR2 SYDVKM. The CDR3 has 15 amino acids. Complete variable domain (other parts from reference TRBV28 and TRBJ2-1): DVKVTQSSRYLVKRTGEKVFLECVQDMDHENMFWYRQDPGLGLRLIYFSYDVKMKEKGDIPEGYSVSREKKERFSLILESASTNQTSMYLCASSYRDTWRNEQFFGPGTRLTVL.

Worth noting for this clone: This specimen includes other DNA sequences encoding the same CDR3. CDR3 amino acids: CSAGGSYEQYF. DNA for the CDR3: TGCAGTGCTGGCGGGAGCTACGAGCAGTACTTC. The V call is TRBV20-1, the J call TRBJ2-7; TRBD2 agrees at 7 bases. The CDR3 consists of 11 residues. The J segment lost 3 bases and the V segment lost 5 bases, leaving 1 base of the junction unmatched. CDR1 is DFQATT, CDR2 SNEGSKA, per germline (reference sequence).

The chain joins TRBV14 to TRBJ2-3, with a weak D call TRBD2 (6 bases). Germline V lookup: CDR1 SGHDN, CDR2 FVKESK. The CDR3 totals 13 residues. Trimming stripped 1 base from V and 4 bases from J, with 6 bases between. CDR3 loop: CASSQGGADTQYF. The CDR3 coding sequence is TGTGCCAGCAGCCAAGGGGGGGCAGATACGCAGTATTTT.

This sequence joins TRBV7-3 and TRBJ2-2, with 8 bases that match TRBD1. V dropped 7 bases and J dropped 8; count of bases not matched to a gene: 21. CDR1 and CDR2 from the germline V gene are SGHTA and FQGTGA. The CDR3 has 18 amino acids. The CDR3 is CASTPGRQGAARGGELFF. Written as DNA, the CDR3 is TGTGCCAGCACTCCAGGGAGGCAGGGGGCGGCGAGAGGTGGGGAGCTGTTTTTT.

The chain employs TRBV11-3 and TRBJ1-5; the match to TRBD1 covers 9 bases. Germline CDR1 reads SGHNT; CDR2 reads YENEEA. Trimming removed 5 bases from V and 4 bases from J; junction bases left unmatched: 9. This CDR3 has 16 amino acids. CDR3 sequence: CASSPKDRGKNQPQHF. The CDR3 nucleotides are TGTGCCAGCAGCCCCAAGGACAGGGGAAAGAATCAGCCCCAGCATTTT.

The V and J genes are TRBV7-2 and TRBJ1-1; 8 bases map to TRBD1. Germline V gene data show CDR1 as SGHTA and CDR2 as FQGNSA. V lost 2 bases to trimming and J lost 0 bases; unmatched junction nucleotides: 2. The CDR3 length is 15 residues. The CDR3 protein is CASSLKGQVNTEAFF. In DNA, the CDR3 is TGTGCCAGCAGCTTAAAGGGACAGGTGAACACTGAAGCTTTCTTT.

This chain links TRBV5-6 with TRBJ1-1, with 7 bases matching TRBD1. The CDR3 sequence is 17 residues long. In germline, CDR1 is SGHDT, CDR2 YYEEEE. Unmatched junction bases numbered 8, after V lost 0 bases and J lost 0 bases. The CDR3: CASSLGRDSYMNTEAFF. CDR3 coding DNA: TGTGCCAGCAGCTTGGGCCGGGACAGCTATATGAACACTGAAGCTTTCTTT.

This chain links TRBV18 with TRBJ1-5, with a weak D call TRBD1 (5 bases). Germline CDR1 is KGHSH and CDR2 is LQKENI. The CDR3 is made up of 15 amino acids. Between the trimmed V and J ends, which lost 3 bases and 3 bases, there was a span of 12 bases. The CDR3 protein is CASSPSGGYNQPQHF. The CDR3 nucleotides are TGTGCCAGCTCACCCTCCGGGGGGTACAATCAGCCCCAGCATTTT.

The V and J genes are TRBV19 and TRBJ2-4; 9 nucleotides align to TRBD2. Trimming at V came to 3 bases and at J to 2 bases, leaving 8 bases not matched to a gene. The germline V gene encodes CDR1 LNHDA and CDR2 SQIVND (reference sequence). The CDR3 loop spans 17 amino acids. The CDR3 DNA reads TGTGCCAGTAGTATTGGCGGGGGGGACACAACCAAAAACATTCAGTACTTC. Residues: CASSIGGGDTTKNIQYF.

This chain joins TRBV9 and TRBJ1-1; unclear D gene. The CDR3 has 14 residues. V was clipped by 0 bases and J by 2 bases, with 8 bases between them. Germline-derived CDR1 and CDR2 are SGDLS and YYNGEE. The CDR3 sequence: CASSVAKINTEAFF. Here the CDR3 DNA reads TGTGCCAGCAGCGTAGCTAAGATAAACACTGAAGCTTTCTTT.

J is TRBJ2-3 and V is TRBV10-3, with D hard to call. Germline values: CDR1 ENHRY, CDR2 SYGVKD. V shed 3 bases and J shed 8 bases, with 9 bases lying between them. There are 12 residues in the CDR3. The CDR3 DNA is TGTGCCATCAGTGACAGGCCTGCTACGCAGTATTTT. Protein: CAISDRPATQYF.

CDR3 protein: CASSLPSGSVSYNEQFF. Written as DNA, the CDR3 is TGCGCCAGCAGCTTACCTAGCGGGAGTGTCTCCTACAATGAGCAGTTCTTC. V is TRBV5-1 and J is TRBJ2-1; 10 positions match TRBD2. Germline CDR1 reads SGHRS; CDR2 reads YFSETQ. The V segment lost 2 bases and the J segment 0 bases; nucleotides outside the gene matches: 5. The CDR3 has 17 amino acids.

This chain links TRBV7-3 with TRBJ2-1; 9 bases map to TRBD2. The CDR3 has 15 residues. The V and J ends lost 5 bases and 6 bases, in that order; junction bases with no gene match: 8. CDR1 SGHTA and CDR2 FQGTGA come from the germline V gene. The CDR3 loop reads CASSHGREGRNEQFF. Written as DNA, the CDR3 is TGTGCCAGCAGCCACGGGCGGGAGGGCCGCAATGAGCAGTTCTTC. Together with reference TRBV7-3 and TRBJ2-1, the CDR3 gives the full variable domain: GAGVSQTPSNKVTEKGKYVELRCDPISGHTALYWYRQSLGQGPEFLIYFQGTGAADDSGLPNDRFFAVRPEGSVSTLKIQRTERGDSAVYLCASSHGREGRNEQFFGPGTRLTVL.

The V and J genes are TRBV18 and TRBJ2-1, with TRBD2 as a possible D gene (6 bases). V lost 0 bases, J lost 10 bases, and 10 bases lay in between. The germline CDR1 and CDR2 sequences are KGHSH and LQKENI. The CDR3 totals 13 residues. CDR3: CASSPPAGIEQFF. CDR3 DNA: TGTGCCAGCTCACCACCGGCGGGGATCGAGCAGTTCTTC.

This chain uses TRBV19 with TRBJ2-7; 16 bases map to TRBD2. The ends lost 1 base at V and 6 bases at J; junction bases unmatched: 6. CDR1 LNHDA and CDR2 SQIVND come from the germline V gene (reference sequence). The CDR3 totals 17 residues. CDR3 bases: TGTGCCAGTAGTATAGTCGTCGGGACTAGCGGGAGGGGCGAGCAGTACTTC. Protein sequence: CASSIVVGTSGRGEQYF.